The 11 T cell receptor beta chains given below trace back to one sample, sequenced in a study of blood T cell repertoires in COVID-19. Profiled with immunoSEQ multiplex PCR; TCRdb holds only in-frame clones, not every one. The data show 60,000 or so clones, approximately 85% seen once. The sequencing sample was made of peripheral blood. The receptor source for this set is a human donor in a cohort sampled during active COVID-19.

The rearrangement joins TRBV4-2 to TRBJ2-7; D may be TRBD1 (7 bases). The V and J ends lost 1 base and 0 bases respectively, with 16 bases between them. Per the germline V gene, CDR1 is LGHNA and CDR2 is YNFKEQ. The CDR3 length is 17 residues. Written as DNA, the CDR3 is TGTGCCAGCAGCCAAGCTCAGGGGGGACAAAGCTCCTACGAGCAGTACTTC. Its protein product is CASSQAQGGQSSYEQYF.

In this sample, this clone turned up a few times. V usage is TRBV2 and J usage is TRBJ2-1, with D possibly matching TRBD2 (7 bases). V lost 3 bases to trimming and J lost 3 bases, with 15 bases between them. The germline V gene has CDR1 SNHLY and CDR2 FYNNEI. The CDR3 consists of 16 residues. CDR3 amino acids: CASSDGGSGVYNEQFF. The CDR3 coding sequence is TGTGCCAGCAGTGACGGGGGCAGCGGGGTCTACAATGAGCAGTTCTTC.

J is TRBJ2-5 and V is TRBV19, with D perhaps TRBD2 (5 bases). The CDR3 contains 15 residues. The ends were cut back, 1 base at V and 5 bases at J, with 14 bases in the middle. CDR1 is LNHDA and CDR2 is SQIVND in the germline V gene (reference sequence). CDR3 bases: TGTGCCAGTAGTATAGGAGGAGGCGGGTGGGAGACCCAGTACTTC. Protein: CASSIGGGGWETQYF. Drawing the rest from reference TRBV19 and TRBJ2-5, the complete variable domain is DGGITQSPKYLFRKEGQNVTLSCEQNLNHDAMYWYRQDPGQGLRLIYYSQIVNDFQKGDIAEGYSVSREKKESFPLTVTSAQKNPTAFYLCASSIGGGGWETQYFGPGTRLLVL.

The CDR3 DNA follows: TGTGCCAGCAGCTCGACTCGCAATGAGCAGTTCTTC. Translation gives CASSSTRNEQFF. The chain carries TRBV5-4 and TRBJ2-1; D gene uncertain. Germline lookup yields CDR1 SGHNT and CDR2 YYREEE (reference sequence). V lost 3 bases and J 6 bases, leaving 7 bases between the germline ends. This CDR3 has 12 amino acids.

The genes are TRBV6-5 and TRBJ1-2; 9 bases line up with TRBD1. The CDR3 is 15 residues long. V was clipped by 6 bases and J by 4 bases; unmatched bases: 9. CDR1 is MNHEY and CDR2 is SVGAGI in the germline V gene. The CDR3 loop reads CASSPTGTGSYGYTF. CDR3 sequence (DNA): TGTGCCAGCAGCCCAACGGGGACAGGGTCCTATGGCTACACCTTC.

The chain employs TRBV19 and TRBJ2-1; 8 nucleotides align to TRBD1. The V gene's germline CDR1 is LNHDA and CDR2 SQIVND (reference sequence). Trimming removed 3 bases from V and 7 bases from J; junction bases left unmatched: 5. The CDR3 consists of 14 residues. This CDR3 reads CASSIAGGGNEQFF. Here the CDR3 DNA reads TGTGCCAGTAGTATTGCAGGGGGCGGGAATGAGCAGTTCTTC.

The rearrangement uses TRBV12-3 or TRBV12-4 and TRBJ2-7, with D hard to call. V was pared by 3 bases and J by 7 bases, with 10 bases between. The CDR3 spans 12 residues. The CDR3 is CASSFEQEEQYF. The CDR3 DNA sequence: TGTGCCAGCAGTTTCGAGCAGGAAGAGCAGTACTTC.

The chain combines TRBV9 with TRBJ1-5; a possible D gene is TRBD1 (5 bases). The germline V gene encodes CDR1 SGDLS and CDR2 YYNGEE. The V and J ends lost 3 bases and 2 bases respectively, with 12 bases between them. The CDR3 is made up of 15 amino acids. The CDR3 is CASSAGTTGNQPQHF. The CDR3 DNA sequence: TGTGCCAGCAGCGCCGGGACTACGGGCAATCAGCCCCAGCATTTT. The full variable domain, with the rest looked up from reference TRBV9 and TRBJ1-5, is DSGVTQTPKHLITATGQRVTLRCSPRSGDLSVYWYQQSLDQGLQFLIQYYNGEERAKGNILERFSAQQFPDLHSELNLSSLELGDSALYFCASSAGTTGNQPQHFGDGTRLSIL.

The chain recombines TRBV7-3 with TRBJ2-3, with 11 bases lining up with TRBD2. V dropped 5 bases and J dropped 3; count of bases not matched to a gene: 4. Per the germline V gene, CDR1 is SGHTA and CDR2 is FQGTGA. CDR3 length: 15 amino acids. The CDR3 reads CASSLSGGVTDTQYF. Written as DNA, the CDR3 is TGTGCCAGCAGCCTTAGCGGGGGGGTTACAGATACGCAGTATTTT.

This chain's CDR3 is CASSLTYFLAYNEQFF. CDR3 in DNA: TGTGCCAGCAGCTTAACTTACTTCCTAGCCTACAATGAGCAGTTCTTC. This chain links TRBV7-2 with TRBJ2-1; D remains unclear. Germline V gene sequence: CDR1 SGHTA, CDR2 FQGNSA. This CDR3 has 16 amino acids. The ends were cut back, 2 bases at V and 2 bases at J, with 13 bases in the middle.

This CDR3 reads CASTQTPTGGYQPQHF. The CDR3 coding sequence is TGTGCCAGTACCCAGACACCGACAGGCGGGTATCAGCCCCAGCATTTT. The chain is built from TRBV19 and TRBJ1-5; TRBD1 might be the D (6 bases). The CDR3 spans 16 residues. Germline CDR1 is LNHDA and CDR2 is SQIVND (reference sequence). The ends were cut back, 7 bases at V and 5 bases at J, with 21 bases in the middle.